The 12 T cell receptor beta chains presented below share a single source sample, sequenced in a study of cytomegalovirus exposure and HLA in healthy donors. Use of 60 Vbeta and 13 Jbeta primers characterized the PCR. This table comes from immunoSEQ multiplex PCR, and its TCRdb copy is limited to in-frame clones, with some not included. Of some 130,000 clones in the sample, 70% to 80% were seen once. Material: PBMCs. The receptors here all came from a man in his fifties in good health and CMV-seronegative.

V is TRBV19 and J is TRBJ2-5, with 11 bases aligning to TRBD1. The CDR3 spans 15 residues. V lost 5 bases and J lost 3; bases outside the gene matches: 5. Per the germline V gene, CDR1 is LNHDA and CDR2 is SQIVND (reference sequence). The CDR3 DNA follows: TGTGCCAGTAGTCTTGGGACAGGGGGGAAAGAGACCCAGTACTTC. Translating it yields CASSLGTGGKETQYF. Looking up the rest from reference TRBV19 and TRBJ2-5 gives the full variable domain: DGGITQSPKYLFRKEGQNVTLSCEQNLNHDAMYWYRQDPGQGLRLIYYSQIVNDFQKGDIAEGYSVSREKKESFPLTVTSAQKNPTAFYLCASSLGTGGKETQYFGPGTRLLVL.

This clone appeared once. This CDR3 reads CASSGGTSGPDTQYF. The CDR3 nucleotides are TGTGCCAGCAGTGGAGGGACTAGCGGTCCAGATACGCAGTATTTT. This chain connects TRBV28 to TRBJ2-3; 11 nucleotides agree with TRBD2. Trimming cost V 5 bases and J 4 bases; bases outside gene matches: 5. This CDR3 region has 15 residues. Germline values: CDR1 MDHEN, CDR2 SYDVKM.

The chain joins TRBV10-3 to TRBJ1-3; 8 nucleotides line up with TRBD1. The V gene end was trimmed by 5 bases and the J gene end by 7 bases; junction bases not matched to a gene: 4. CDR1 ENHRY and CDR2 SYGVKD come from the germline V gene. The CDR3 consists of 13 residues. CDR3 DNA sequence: TGTGCCATCAGTATGGACAGGGAGAACACCATATATTTT. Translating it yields CAISMDRENTIYF.

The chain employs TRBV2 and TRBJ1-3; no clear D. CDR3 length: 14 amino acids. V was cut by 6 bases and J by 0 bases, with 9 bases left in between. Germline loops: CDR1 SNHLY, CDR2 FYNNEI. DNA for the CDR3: TGTGCCAGCAGGGAGGTTTACTCTGGAAACACCATATATTTT. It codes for CASREVYSGNTIYF.

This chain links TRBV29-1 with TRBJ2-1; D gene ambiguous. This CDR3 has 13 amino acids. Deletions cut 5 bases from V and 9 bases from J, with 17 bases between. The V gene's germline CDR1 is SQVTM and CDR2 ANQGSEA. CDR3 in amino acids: CSVFQAELVEQFF. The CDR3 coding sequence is TGCAGCGTTTTTCAGGCCGAGTTGGTTGAGCAGTTCTTC.

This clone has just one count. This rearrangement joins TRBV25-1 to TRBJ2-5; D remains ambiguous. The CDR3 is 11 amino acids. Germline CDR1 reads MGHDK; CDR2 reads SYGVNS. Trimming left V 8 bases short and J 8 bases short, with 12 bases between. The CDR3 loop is CASAAGVTQYF. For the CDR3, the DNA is TGTGCCAGCGCCGCAGGCGTAACCCAGTACTTC.

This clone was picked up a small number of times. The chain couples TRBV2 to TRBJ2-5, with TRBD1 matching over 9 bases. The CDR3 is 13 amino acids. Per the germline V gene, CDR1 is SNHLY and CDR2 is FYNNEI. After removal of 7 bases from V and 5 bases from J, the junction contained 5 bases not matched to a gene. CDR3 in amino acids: CASMGTGWETQYF. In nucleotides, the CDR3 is TGTGCCAGCATGGGGACAGGGTGGGAGACCCAGTACTTC. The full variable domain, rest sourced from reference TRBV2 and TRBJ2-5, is EPEVTQTPSHQVTQMGQEVILRCVPISNHLYFYWYRQILGQKVEFLVSFYNNEISEKSEIFDDQFSVERPDGSNFTLKIRSTKLEDSAMYFCASMGTGWETQYFGPGTRLLVL.

CDR3 in DNA: TGTGCCAGCAGCTTAAGAGTCAAGGGGGCAGGCACAGATACGCAGTATTTT. Translating it yields CASSLRVKGAGTDTQYF. The chain recombines TRBV7-2 with TRBJ2-3, with 7 bases fitting TRBD1. CDR3 length equals 17 residues. Germline V gene lookup returns CDR1 SGHTA and CDR2 FQGNSA. V lost 2 bases to trimming and J lost 1 base; unmatched junction nucleotides: 9.

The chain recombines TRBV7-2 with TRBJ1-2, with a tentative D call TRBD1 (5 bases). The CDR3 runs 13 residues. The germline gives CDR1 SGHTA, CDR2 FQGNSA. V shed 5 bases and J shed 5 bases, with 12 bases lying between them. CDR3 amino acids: CASSDPGQYGYTF. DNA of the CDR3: TGTGCCAGCAGCGACCCAGGGCAGTATGGCTACACCTTC. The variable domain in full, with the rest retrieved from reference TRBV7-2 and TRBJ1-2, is GAGVSQSPSNKVTEKGKDVELRCDPISGHTALYWYRQSLGQGLEFLIYFQGNSAPDKSGLPSDRFSAERTGGSVSTLTIQRTQQEDSAVYLCASSDPGQYGYTFGSGTRLTVV.

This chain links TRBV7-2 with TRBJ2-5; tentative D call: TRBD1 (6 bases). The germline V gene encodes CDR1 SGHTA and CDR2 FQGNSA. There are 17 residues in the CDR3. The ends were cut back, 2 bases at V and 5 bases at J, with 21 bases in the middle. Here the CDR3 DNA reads TGTGCCAGCAGCTTATTTTGGGGATCCAGGGGCCAGGAGACCCAGTACTTC. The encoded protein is CASSLFWGSRGQETQYF. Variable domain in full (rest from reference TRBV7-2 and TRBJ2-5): GAGVSQSPSNKVTEKGKDVELRCDPISGHTALYWYRQSLGQGLEFLIYFQGNSAPDKSGLPSDRFSAERTGGSVSTLTIQRTQQEDSAVYLCASSLFWGSRGQETQYFGPGTRLLVL.

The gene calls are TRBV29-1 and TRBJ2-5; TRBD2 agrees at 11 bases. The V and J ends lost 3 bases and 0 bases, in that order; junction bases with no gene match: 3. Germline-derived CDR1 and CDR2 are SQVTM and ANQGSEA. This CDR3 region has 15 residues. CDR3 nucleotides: TGCAGCGTTGATACGGGACTAGCGGACCAAGAGACCCAGTACTTC. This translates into CSVDTGLADQETQYF.

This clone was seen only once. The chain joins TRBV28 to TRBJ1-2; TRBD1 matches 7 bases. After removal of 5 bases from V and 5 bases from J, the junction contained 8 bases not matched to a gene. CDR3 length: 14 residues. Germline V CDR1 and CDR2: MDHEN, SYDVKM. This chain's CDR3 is CASSPGTAIYGYTF. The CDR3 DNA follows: TGTGCCAGCAGTCCGGGGACAGCGATATATGGCTACACCTTC.